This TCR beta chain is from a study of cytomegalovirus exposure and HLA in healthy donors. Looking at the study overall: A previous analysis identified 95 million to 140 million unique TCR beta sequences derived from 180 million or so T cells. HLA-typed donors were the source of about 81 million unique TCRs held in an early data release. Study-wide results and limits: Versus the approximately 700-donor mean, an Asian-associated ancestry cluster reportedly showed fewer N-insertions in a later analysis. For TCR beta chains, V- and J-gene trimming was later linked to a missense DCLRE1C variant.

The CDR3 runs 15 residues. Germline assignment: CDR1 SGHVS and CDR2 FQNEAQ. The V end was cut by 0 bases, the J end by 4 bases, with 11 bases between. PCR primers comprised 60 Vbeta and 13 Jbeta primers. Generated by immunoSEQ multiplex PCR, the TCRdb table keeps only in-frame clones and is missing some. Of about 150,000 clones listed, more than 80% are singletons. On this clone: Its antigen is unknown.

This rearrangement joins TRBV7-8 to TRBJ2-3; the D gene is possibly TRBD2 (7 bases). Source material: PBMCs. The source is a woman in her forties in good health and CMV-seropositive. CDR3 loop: CASSLAGGLSDTQYF. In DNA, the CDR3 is TGTGCCAGCAGCTTAGCGGGGGGGCTGTCAGATACGCAGTATTTT.